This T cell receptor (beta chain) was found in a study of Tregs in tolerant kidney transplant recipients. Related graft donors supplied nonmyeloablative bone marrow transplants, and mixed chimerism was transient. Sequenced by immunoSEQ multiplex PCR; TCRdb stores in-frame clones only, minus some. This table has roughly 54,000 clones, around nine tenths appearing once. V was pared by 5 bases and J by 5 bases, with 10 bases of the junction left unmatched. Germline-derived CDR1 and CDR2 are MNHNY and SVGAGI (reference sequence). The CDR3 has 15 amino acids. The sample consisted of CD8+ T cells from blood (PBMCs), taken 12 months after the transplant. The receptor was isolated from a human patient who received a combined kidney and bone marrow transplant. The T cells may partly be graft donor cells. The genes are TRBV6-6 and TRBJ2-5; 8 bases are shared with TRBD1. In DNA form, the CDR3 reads TGTGCCAGCAGTCAACCGCAGGGGGCCGAGGAGACCCAGTACTTC. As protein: CASSQPQGAEETQYF.